This TCR beta chain was retrieved from a study of blood T cells in healthy people across ages. Findings and limits, study-wide: Significant beta diversity loss was already apparent by age approximately 37, declining roughly linearly.

The V gene lost 6 bases and the J gene lost 3 bases, with 15 bases spanning the gap. The CDR3 consists of 14 residues. CDR1 DFQATT and CDR2 SNEGSKA come from the germline V gene (reference sequence). Together with a sample-barcoded 5' primer, a J-beta primer mix was included in a second PCR lasting about 7 to 12 cycles. Via MiXCR, TCRdb re-called the 5' RACE reads, giving one row per CDR3 protein. The sample holds more than 1,400,000 distinct CDR3 sequences, 42% seen once. For this clonotype: Its specificity is unknown.

The specimen was blood. The origin of this receptor is a young woman in good health. V and J are TRBV20-1 and TRBJ1-5, with a tentative D call TRBD1 (5 bases). CDR3: CSAADSGLNQPQHF. The CDR3 DNA follows: TGCAGTGCCGCCGACAGTGGTCTCAATCAGCCCCAGCATTTT.